This T cell receptor beta chain was sequenced in a study of T-cell memory formation after mild COVID-19. General study findings and limits: Of the contracting clones, CD4+ ones lay mainly in CM and EM, and CD8+ ones in EMRA.

TCRdb recomputed calls from the 5' RACE reads with MiXCR, one row per CDR3 protein. The profile shows about 560,000 distinct CDR3 sequences, roughly a fifth of them singletons. A few counts support this clonotype. Its specificity is unknown. The sequence came from an adult woman who had mild COVID-19 (a few samples of this study predate the infection). Cell type and time point are not known. The sample comprised PBMCs or a T cell subset sorted from them (not recorded which).

The CDR3 protein is CASSTSRTANEKLFF. CDR3 coding DNA: TGTGCCAGCAGTACATCTCGGACAGCTAATGAAAAACTGTTTTTT. V is TRBV28 and J is TRBJ1-4, with D possibly TRBD1 on 6 matching bases. From germline, CDR1 is MDHEN and CDR2 SYDVKM. The V end lost 5 bases, the J end lost 3 bases, and 13 bases lay between the germline ends. The CDR3 totals 15 residues.